The source of this T cell receptor beta chain is a study of shared clonotypes between healthy human individuals. General observations from the study: As a rule, naive subsets had a larger estimated richness than memory subsets. Around 5% of naive CD4 clonotypes were shared across a few donors. Clonotypes not shared had lower generation probabilities than those common to all four donors.

The CDR3 extends over 15 amino acids. Germline CDR1 and CDR2: LNHDA and SQIVND (reference sequence). Deletions cut 6 bases from V and 6 bases from J, with 17 bases between. Assay: immunoSEQ multiplex PCR; the TCRdb copy retains only in-frame clones and omits some. Of about 2.1 million clones in the sample, approximately 94% were seen once. CD45RO-negative CD8 cells positively selected for CCR7 made up the naive population, which excluded terminally differentiated effector memory CD45RA+ cells. All donors were Caucasian adults living in Nashville, Tennessee. As for this clone: Its specificity is unknown.

The chain couples TRBV19 to TRBJ2-2; D is possibly TRBD2 (6 bases). The TCR originated in a man aged 18-30 years in good health. Some clones in this sample may be carry-over from other donors' samples. Sequencing was carried out using naive CD8+ T cells from PBMCs. CDR3 sequence (DNA): TGTGCCAGTAGCGTGGTCCCGGGAGTCGCCGGGGAGCTGTTTTTT. Translated, it gives CASSVVPGVAGELFF.